This record covers a single TCR beta chain. Its antigen is not identified. The CDR3 is made up of 15 amino acids. CDR1 is MNHNS, CDR2 SASEGT, per germline. Trimming cost V 2 bases and J 4 bases, with 11 bases left between them. These data belong to a study of T cell responses to AZD1222 COVID-19 vaccine. Study outcomes and limitations: At baseline, seropositivity was found in only 6 or 7 AZD1222 recipients. Regions 160-218 and 743-854 held dominance among vaccine-associated CD4 TCRs, which spanned spike. Females made up more of the donors, who were largely white British, and clonal diversity may have come out too low. The reported proportion of spike-specific TCRs targeting unmutated variant regions was nearly half.

The table came from immunoSEQ multiplex PCR; TCRdb's copy has only in-frame clones and leaves some out. The sample lists more than 110,000 clones, approximately 90% seen once, with around 3% in the top ten. This specimen consisted of peripheral blood, obtained on day 0 of AZD1222 vaccination. The TCR sequence derives from an adult in good health. J is TRBJ2-2 and V is TRBV6-1; the D gene is possibly TRBD1 (5 bases). CDR3 loop: CASSESRGITGELFF. CDR3 DNA sequence: TGTGCCAGCAGTGAATCAAGGGGTATCACCGGGGAGCTGTTTTTT.